The TCR beta chain described here comes from a study of T cells after yellow fever vaccination. TCRdb processed the 5' RACE reads anew with MiXCR; each CDR3 protein has one entry. The repertoire has under 15,000 distinct CDR3 sequences, about 6.1% of them found once; the top ten carry roughly 0.9%. Ten or more counts support this clonotype. The TCR sequence derives from a man aged 25-45 years who received the YFV17D yellow fever vaccine. This sample comprised PBMCs, either bulk or a sorted T-cell subset (CD4+, CD8+, memory, or dextramer-sorted; not recorded which), obtained on the day of the yellow fever booster vaccination.

The CDR3 sequence: CASSFGRGYEQYF. The CDR3 DNA sequence: TGTGCCAGCAGCTTTGGTAGAGGCTACGAGCAGTACTTC. The chain has TRBV7-3 and TRBJ2-7; D is unresolved. Per germline, CDR1 SGHTA and CDR2 FQGTGA. This CDR3 contains 13 residues. V gave up 3 bases and J gave up 3 bases, with 9 bases separating them.